This T cell receptor beta chain originates from a study of blood T cell repertoires in COVID-19. Libraries were prepared by immunoSEQ multiplex PCR; TCRdb keeps only in-frame clonotypes and omits some of them. The data show approximately 85,000 clones, over 75% seen once. V was clipped by 5 bases and J by 4 bases, with 20 bases between them. This CDR3 has 16 amino acids. Germline lookup yields CDR1 LNHNV and CDR2 YYDKDF (reference sequence). This clone has only a few counts. This rearrangement joins TRBV15 to TRBJ1-1; D unclear. The clonotype was recovered from a human donor in a cohort sampled during active COVID-19. Sequencing was carried out using peripheral blood. CDR3 DNA sequence: TGTGCCACCAGCCTAGGGAGGGCCCGCGCCTTCACTGAAGCTTTCTTT. Protein: CATSLGRARAFTEAFF.